This record looks at one T cell receptor beta chain sequence and its context. This entry comes from a study of blood T cell repertoires in COVID-19. Study information: Sites across the United States, Italy and Spain contributed samples from acute and convalescent COVID-19.

CDR1 is LGHDT, CDR2 YNNKEL, per germline (reference sequence). The ends were cut back, 8 bases at V and 0 bases at J, with 17 bases in the middle. The CDR3 is 16 residues long. Clones were read by immunoSEQ multiplex PCR, and TCRdb kept only the in-frame ones, dropping some. The sample carries under 150,000 clones, about 88% recorded once. V and J are TRBV3-1 (or the pseudogene TRBV3-2) and TRBJ1-3, with TRBD1 as a possible D gene (5 bases). The TCR sequence derives from an elderly woman with acute or convalescent COVID-19. Sequencing was performed on peripheral blood. The CDR3 here is CASRGGILLSGNTIYF. CDR3 in DNA: TGTGCCAGCCGGGGGGGGATACTTCTCTCTGGAAACACCATATATTTT.